This T cell receptor (beta chain) was recovered during a study of T cell clonality in common variable immunodeficiency. Whole-study results and caveats: TCRbeta clonality was increased in CVID versus healthy controls. In common variable immunodeficiency, TCR beta chains reportedly carried fewer deletions and N-nucleotide insertions.

TCRdb's copy holds only in-frame clones and misses some; the assay was immunoSEQ multiplex PCR. The sample presents 40,000 to 45,000 clones, none singletons. Germline values: CDR1 MGHRA, CDR2 YSYEKL. The CDR3 contains 16 residues. The V gene lost 0 bases and the J gene lost 0 bases, with 9 bases spanning the gap. This clone was seen repeatedly, ten times or more. What it binds is not known. The DNA ends 3 residues before the CDR3 does, and the rest of the CDR3 is filled in from the germline J gene. V and J are TRBV4-1 and TRBJ2-1; no clear D gene. This sequence originates from a person between 18 and 75 years old in good health. The source material was peripheral blood mononuclear cells. This CDR3 is CASSQDGGSSYNEQFF. The part of the CDR3 DNA that was read is TGCGCCAGCAGCCAAGATGGCGGTAGCTCCTACAATGAG.